A single sample is the source of the 25 T cell receptor beta chains below, sequenced in a study of CD8+CD57+ T cells in acquired aplastic anemia. Genomic DNA constituted the template upon which TCR beta VDJ and CDR3 profiling was performed. TCRdb itself ran the reads through MiXCR, one entry per CDR3 protein. The repertoire consists of some 170,000 distinct CDR3 sequences, with around 45% occurring once and the leading ten covering 0.9% to 1.2%. The source material was sorted CD4+, CD8+, or CD8+CD57+ T cells (not recorded which) from PBMCs. The receptor set was obtained from a human donor in good health.

This clonotype was detected once. The chain is built from TRBV10-3 and TRBJ2-4; 7 bases map to TRBD1. Germline CDR1 and CDR2: ENHRY and SYGVKD. The CDR3 extends over 14 amino acids. The V and J ends lost 3 bases and 5 bases, in that order; junction bases with no gene match: 4. The CDR3 DNA follows: TGTGCCATCAGTGATACGACAGGGCAAAACATTCAGTACTTC. Its protein is CAISDTTGQNIQYF.

About this clonotype itself: One end of the junction fails to match germline, which may point to a read error. The chain links TRBV6-5 to TRBJ1-2; tentative D call: TRBD1 (6 bases). Germline-derived CDR1 and CDR2 are MNHEY and SVGAGI. The CDR3 totals 15 residues. The CDR3 bases are TGTGCCAGCAGTTACCGGGCAGGGGTCTTCTATGGCAACACCTTC. Residues: CASSYRAGVFYGNTF.

This clonotype came up many times. The chain recombines TRBV16 with TRBJ1-2; weak D call: TRBD1 (6 bases). Trimming took 3 bases from V and 4 from J, leaving 15 bases between them. The germline V gene encodes CDR1 KGHSY and CDR2 FQNENV. The length of the CDR3 is 15 residues. Here the CDR3 reads CASSHPTGMPYGYTF. For the CDR3, the DNA is TGTGCCAGCAGCCACCCCACAGGGATGCCCTATGGCTACACCTTC.

The chain combines TRBV7-3 with TRBJ1-6, with TRBD1 matching over 9 bases. CDR3 length equals 14 residues. Looked up from germline, CDR1 is SGHTA and CDR2 is FQGTGA. The ends lost 5 bases at V and 9 bases at J; junction bases unmatched: 5. The CDR3: CASSPGQGFSPLHF. CDR3 bases: TGTGCCAGCAGCCCGGGACAGGGTTTTTCACCCCTCCACTTT.

This clonotype showed up many times. This chain connects TRBV7-6 to TRBJ1-4, with a possible D match to TRBD1 (5 bases). Germline V gene sequence: CDR1 SGHVS, CDR2 FNYEAQ. Trimming removed 5 bases at V and 4 bases at J, with 8 bases between. CDR3 length: 13 residues. The CDR3 spells CASSQDSNEKLFF. The CDR3, as DNA: TGTGCCAGCAGCCAAGACAGTAATGAAAAACTGTTTTTT. Looking up the rest from reference TRBV7-6 and TRBJ1-4 gives the full variable domain: GAGVSQSPRYKVTKRGQDVALRCDPISGHVSLYWYRQALGQGPEFLTYFNYEAQQDKSGLPNDRFSAERPEGSISTLTIQRTEQRDSAMYRCASSQDSNEKLFFGSGTQLSVL.

This chain connects TRBV5-4 to TRBJ2-1; no definite D call. This CDR3 has 11 amino acids. Germline V CDR1 and CDR2: SGHNT, YYREEE (reference sequence). V shed 2 bases and J shed 7 bases, with 4 bases lying between them. CDR3 loop: CASSFTNEQFF. Here the CDR3 DNA reads TGTGCCAGCAGCTTTACTAATGAGCAGTTCTTC.

The chain has TRBV15 and TRBJ2-3, with 8 bases fitting TRBD2. CDR3 length equals 16 residues. The V segment lost 0 bases and the J segment 8 bases; nucleotides outside the gene matches: 10. Germline loops: CDR1 LNHNV, CDR2 YYDKDF (reference sequence). CDR3 DNA sequence: TGTGCCACCAGCAGAGATTTGGCGGGAGGAAGGTGTACGCAGTATTTT. The encoded protein is CATSRDLAGGRCTQYF.

The chain uses TRBV5-4 and TRBJ2-7; 7 bases match TRBD1. The J segment lost 0 bases and the V segment lost 1 base, leaving 10 bases of the junction unmatched. CDR3 length: 17 amino acids. CDR1 SGHNT and CDR2 YYREEE come from the germline V gene (reference sequence). CDR3 in DNA: TGTGCCAGCAGCTTGAACCCGGGACAGAGAAGCTCCTACGAGCAGTACTTC. It translates to CASSLNPGQRSSYEQYF. Variable domain in full (rest from reference TRBV5-4 and TRBJ2-7): ETGVTQSPTHLIKTRGQQVTLRCSSQSGHNTVSWYQQALGQGPQFIFQYYREEENGRGNFPPRFSGLQFPNYSSELNVNALELDDSALYLCASSLNPGQRSSYEQYFGPGTRLTVT.

This clonotype was seen many times. This chain joins TRBV4-3 and TRBJ2-2, with D perhaps TRBD2 (6 bases). CDR3 size: 16 residues. Deletions cut 0 bases from V and 3 bases from J, with 11 bases between. From germline, CDR1 is LGHNA and CDR2 YSLEER. The CDR3 loop is CASSQEVAEYTGELFF. The CDR3 region has the DNA TGCGCCAGCAGCCAAGAGGTAGCGGAGTACACCGGGGAGCTGTTTTTT.

This clonotype was counted only a few times. The rearrangement joins TRBV19 to TRBJ2-1; D is undetermined. This CDR3 has 12 amino acids. Germline CDR1 and CDR2: LNHDA and SQIVND (reference sequence). Trimming removed 3 bases from V and 12 bases from J, with 12 bases in between. The chain's CDR3 is CASSIPAVGQFF. Written as DNA, the CDR3 is TGTGCCAGTAGTATCCCAGCCGTAGGGCAGTTCTTC.

This clonotype appeared many times. The rearrangement links TRBV7-3 to TRBJ2-3; 16 bases fit TRBD2. The CDR3 runs to 20 residues. CDR1 is SGHTA and CDR2 is FQGTGA in the germline V gene. With V trimmed by 3 bases and J by 5 bases, 14 bases remained unmatched. For the CDR3, the DNA is TGTGCCAGCAGCTTTACGGGGACTAGCGGGGGGGCCGGGAAGAGAGATACGCAGTATTTT. Translated, it gives CASSFTGTSGGAGKRDTQYF.

The chain is built from TRBV9 and TRBJ2-1; the D is unclear. CDR1 is SGDLS, CDR2 YYNGEE, per germline. The V end lost 3 bases, the J end lost 6 bases, and 7 bases lay between the germline ends. CDR3 length equals 12 residues. CDR3: CASSGYSNEQFF. The CDR3 DNA is TGTGCCAGCAGCGGTTATAGCAATGAGCAGTTCTTC.

In its sample, this clonotype was seen a few times. A much larger clone lies a single base off, so this may be a read error. V is TRBV2 and J is TRBJ2-1, with D tentatively TRBD2 (6 bases). V was shortened by 2 bases and J by 5 bases, with 13 bases between the two germline ends. Germline loops: CDR1 SNHLY, CDR2 FYNNEI. The CDR3 contains 15 residues. CDR3 protein: CASSEFRGAHNEQFF. DNA of the CDR3: TGTGCCAGCAGTGAATTTCGCGGGGCCCACAATGAGCAGTTCTTC.

This clonotype has at least ten counts. The rearrangement joins TRBV19 to TRBJ2-1; 8 nucleotides agree with TRBD2. The V gene end was trimmed by 6 bases and the J gene end by 2 bases; junction bases not matched to a gene: 12. From germline, CDR1 is LNHDA and CDR2 SQIVND (reference sequence). The CDR3 extends over 17 amino acids. The CDR3 is CASSRGVAGGPYNEQFF. The CDR3 nucleotides read TGTGCCAGTAGCCGTGGTGTCGCGGGAGGTCCCTACAATGAGCAGTTCTTC.

This sequence joins TRBV4-1 and TRBJ2-7, with 10 bases lining up with TRBD2. J lost 3 bases, V lost 4 bases, and 9 bases had no gene match. CDR1 is MGHRA and CDR2 is YSYEKL in the germline V gene. The CDR3 runs 16 residues. The CDR3 spells CASSPRGSGRLYEQYF. In nucleotides, the CDR3 is TGCGCCAGCAGCCCCCGGGGTAGCGGGAGGCTCTACGAGCAGTACTTC.

This clonotype has a count of ten or more. The chain combines TRBV20-1 with TRBJ1-4; the D gene is possibly TRBD1 (5 bases). V was shortened by 4 bases and J by 2 bases, with 14 bases between the two germline ends. There are 15 residues in the CDR3. Germline-derived CDR1 and CDR2 are DFQATT and SNEGSKA (reference sequence). CDR3 in amino acids: CSATSPTVTNEKLFF. CDR3 bases: TGCAGTGCTACTTCCCCGACAGTTACTAATGAAAAACTGTTTTTT.

This clonotype was counted ten times or more. The rearrangement uses TRBV19 and TRBJ1-5; D call uncertain. CDR1 and CDR2 (germline): LNHDA, SQIVND (reference sequence). Trimming took 2 bases from V and 7 from J, leaving 18 bases between them. The CDR3 contains 16 residues. CDR3 nucleotide sequence: TGTGCCAGTAGTATACGGAGTGGTGCGGGGAACCAGCCCCAGCATTTT. As protein: CASSIRSGAGNQPQHF. The variable domain in full, with the rest retrieved from reference TRBV19 and TRBJ1-5, is DGGITQSPKYLFRKEGQNVTLSCEQNLNHDAMYWYRQDPGQGLRLIYYSQIVNDFQKGDIAEGYSVSREKKESFPLTVTSAQKNPTAFYLCASSIRSGAGNQPQHFGDGTRLSIL.

The chain carries TRBV28 and TRBJ2-5; a possible D gene is TRBD1 (5 bases). CDR3 length equals 16 residues. V dropped 2 bases and J dropped 5 bases, with 18 bases sitting between them. The germline V gene encodes CDR1 MDHEN and CDR2 SYDVKM. The CDR3 DNA reads as TGTGCCAGCAGTTTACCAGGGCGGCGAGGTACGGAGACCCAGTACTTC. Its protein product is CASSLPGRRGTETQYF.

V is TRBV24-1 and J is TRBJ2-7; 10 nucleotides agree with TRBD1. The germline CDR1 and CDR2 sequences are KGHDR and SFDVKD. This CDR3 has 16 residues. The trim removed 5 bases at V and 2 bases at J, leaving 8 bases unmatched. CDR3 sequence reads: CATSAGQGRKTYEQYF. For the CDR3, the DNA is TGTGCCACCAGTGCGGGACAGGGGCGAAAGACCTACGAGCAGTACTTC.

This clonotype has at least ten counts. The chain recombines TRBV7-3 with TRBJ1-2, with 7 bases aligning to TRBD1. The CDR3 totals 15 residues. After removal of 3 bases from V and 1 base from J, the junction contained 5 bases not matched to a gene. Germline lookup yields CDR1 SGHTA and CDR2 FQGTGA. The CDR3 region has the DNA TGTGCCAGCAGCTTGGGACAGAACTATAACTATGGCTACACCTTC. It encodes CASSLGQNYNYGYTF. The full variable domain, its missing parts supplied by reference TRBV7-3 and TRBJ1-2, is GAGVSQTPSNKVTEKGKYVELRCDPISGHTALYWYRQSLGQGPEFLIYFQGTGAADDSGLPNDRFFAVRPEGSVSTLKIQRTERGDSAVYLCASSLGQNYNYGYTFGSGTRLTVV.

This clonotype was counted many times. The chain couples TRBV5-1 to TRBJ1-2; TRBD1 might be the D (5 bases). From germline, CDR1 is SGHRS and CDR2 YFSETQ. The CDR3 is 12 residues long. V shed 5 bases and J shed 9 bases, with 14 bases lying between them. For the CDR3, the DNA is TGCGCCAGCAGTGGGGCCCAGCCCCGCTACACCTTC. This encodes CASSGAQPRYTF.

This chain's CDR3 is CASSILGQETQYF. Here the CDR3 DNA reads TGTGCCAGTAGTATTTTGGGACAAGAGACCCAGTACTTC. This chain links TRBV19 with TRBJ2-5; D call uncertain. V lost 3 bases and J 2 bases, leaving 7 bases between the germline ends. The CDR3 totals 13 residues. CDR1 LNHDA and CDR2 SQIVND come from the germline V gene (reference sequence).

A note on this clonotype: Given a much more abundant clone one base away, this may be a read error. The chain employs TRBV7-7 and TRBJ2-1, with a tentative D call TRBD1 (8 bases). The germline CDR1 and CDR2 sequences are SSHAT and FNYEAQ (reference sequence). There are 15 residues in the CDR3. Trimming shortened V by 3 bases and J by 4 bases, and 13 bases separated the two germline ends. In nucleotides, the CDR3 is TGTGCCAGCAGCTTGGACAGGGAGGGGTACAATGAGCAGTTCTTC. It is translated as CASSLDREGYNEQFF.

The table lists this clonotype with many counts. The V gene is TRBV5-1, the J gene TRBJ2-2; D unclear. V was pared by 0 bases and J by 4 bases, with 7 bases between. The CDR3 is made up of 14 amino acids. CDR1 and CDR2 (germline): SGHRS, YFSETQ. This CDR3 reads CASSLGYLTGELFF. The DNA of the CDR3 is TGCGCCAGCAGCTTGGGCTACCTCACCGGGGAGCTGTTTTTT.

This clonotype has at least ten counts. V gene TRBV7-2 combines with J gene TRBJ2-1; D could derive from TRBD1 or TRBD2 (5 bases each). Trimming shortened V by 2 bases and J by 4 bases, and 15 bases separated the two germline ends. The CDR3 is 16 residues long. The germline V gene has CDR1 SGHTA and CDR2 FQGNSA. CDR3 nucleotides: TGTGCCAGCAGCTTAATGGGGGTTGGGACGTACAATGAGCAGTTCTTC. As protein: CASSLMGVGTYNEQFF.